This record concerns one T cell receptor beta chain sequence. The V gene's germline CDR1 is MNHEY and CDR2 SMNVEV (reference sequence). The CDR3 is 13 residues long. This sample was included in a study of CXCR3-negative and CXCR3-positive naive CD8 T cells. Via 5' RACE with UMI labels, TRB cDNA libraries were prepared. With the 5' RACE reads reprocessed, TCRdb shows one record per CDR3 protein and no DNA. This table holds over 100,000 distinct CDR3 sequences. Source material: naive CXCR3- CD8+ T cells from blood. Indicated subset: CD45RO-CCR7+CD27+CD95- naive CD8+ T cells lacking CXCR3 (TNR3-). This chain connects TRBV27 to TRBJ1-1; TCRdb designates TRBD1, a call that cannot be tested without DNA. This sequence was found in a human donor in good health. Some clones in this sample may be carry-over from other donors' samples. Here the CDR3 reads CASSKLGLTEAFF.